This is a list of T cell receptor beta chains from one sample in a study of T cells after yellow fever vaccination. TCRdb processed the 5' RACE reads anew with MiXCR; each CDR3 protein has one entry. The sample lists 620,000 or so distinct CDR3 sequences, approximately 13% seen once, with 14% to 15% in the top ten. Here the sequenced sample was PBMCs, taken on the day of the yellow fever booster vaccination. The receptors derive from a man aged 25 to 40 who received the YFV17D yellow fever vaccine. CDR3s include the opening cysteine and the closing phenylalanine or tryptophan. Each record gives: D gene, V gene, clone size, J gene, CDR3 protein, CDR3 DNA. The D gene is left open where the match is weak. Clone size is stated in some rows and not others, as once, few, many or a class when expanded.

NA	TRBV29-1	many	TRBJ2-7	CSVGGSSYEQYF	TGCAGCGTCGGAGGGAGCTCCTACGAGCAGTACTTC
TRBD2	TRBV2	few	TRBJ2-2	CASSDPHDGRALGTGELFF	TGTGCCAGCAGTGACCCCCACGACGGGAGGGCCTTAGGGACCGGGGAGCTGTTTTTT
TRBD2	TRBV5-5	few	TRBJ2-7	CASSLVEGVRLAGGSQYF	TGTGCCAGCAGCTTGGTCGAAGGGGTAAGACTAGCGGGAGGCTCTCAGTACTTC
NA	TRBV7-2	NA	TRBJ2-3	CASTEGTDTQYF	TGTGCCAGCACGGAGGGGACAGATACGCAGTATTTT
NA	TRBV9	NA	TRBJ2-2	CASSVELSTGELFF	TGTGCCAGCAGCGTAGAACTATCCACCGGGGAGCTGTTTTTT
NA	TRBV14	few	TRBJ2-7	CASSQDGLANEQYF	TGTGCCAGCAGCCAAGATGGCCTGGCGAACGAGCAGTACTTC
NA	TRBV6-1	few	TRBJ2-1	CASSATVNEQFF	TGTGCCAGCAGTGCCACGGTCAATGAGCAGTTCTTC
NA	TRBV27	few	TRBJ2-2	CASKPGMNTGELFF	TGTGCCAGCAAGCCGGGGATGAACACCGGGGAGCTGTTTTTT
NA	TRBV5-1	few	TRBJ2-7	CARTHPHEQYF	TGCGCCAGAACCCACCCCCACGAGCAGTACTTC
TRBD1	TRBV6-1	NA	TRBJ2-3	CASTGGTGNTDTQYF	TGTGCCAGCACCGGCGGGACAGGGAACACAGATACGCAGTATTTT
TRBD2	TRBV5-1	few	TRBJ2-3	CASSLVGSGNTDTQYF	TGCGCCAGCAGCTTGGTGGGTAGCGGGAACACAGATACGCAGTATTTT
NA	TRBV7-8	few	TRBJ2-4	CASSLSRPGHGGAKNIQYF	TGTGCCAGCAGCTTAAGCCGGCCGGGGCATGGGGGAGCCAAAAACATTCAGTACTTC
NA	TRBV27	many	TRBJ2-2	CASSLSGGLNTGELFF	TGTGCCAGCAGTTTATCGGGGGGCCTGAACACCGGGGAGCTGTTTTTT
TRBD2	TRBV2	few	TRBJ2-1	CASSTLGAGEEQFF	TGTGCCAGCAGTACTCTTGGGGCGGGAGAGGAGCAGTTCTTC
TRBD2	TRBV18	many	TRBJ2-7	CASSPGLAGAPEQYF	TGTGCCAGCTCACCAGGACTAGCGGGAGCCCCCGAGCAGTACTTC
TRBD1	TRBV28	many	TRBJ2-7	CASSKNPGTGYEQYF	TGTGCCAGCAGCAAGAACCCTGGGACAGGCTACGAGCAGTACTTC
NA	TRBV6-6	few	TRBJ2-1	CASRSREFGQFF	TGTGCCAGCAGGAGCCGGGAGTTTGGGCAGTTCTTC
TRBD2	TRBV7-2	few	TRBJ2-1	CASSSRWAGGIHEQFF	TGTGCCAGCAGCTCCCGGTGGGCGGGAGGTATCCATGAGCAGTTCTTC
NA	TRBV29-1	few	TRBJ2-1	CSVAQGISYNEQFF	TGCAGCGTTGCACAGGGAATCTCCTACAATGAGCAGTTCTTC
TRBD1	TRBV5-4	once	TRBJ1-5	CASSVQGALSQPQHF	TGTGCCAGCAGCGTTCAGGGGGCTTTAAGTCAGCCCCAGCATTTT
NA	TRBV4-2	few	TRBJ2-5	CASSQEPGYQETQYF	TGTGCCAGCAGCCAAGAGCCCGGGTACCAAGAGACCCAGTACTTC
TRBD2	TRBV5-1	many	TRBJ2-4	CASRTGLAAENIQYF	TGCGCCAGCAGGACTGGACTAGCGGCCGAAAACATTCAGTACTTC
NA	TRBV28	few	TRBJ1-6	CASSFRLGDNSPLHF	TGTGCCAGCAGTTTTAGACTCGGGGATAATTCACCCCTCCACTTT
TRBD1	TRBV9	NA	TRBJ1-2	CASSASDPPIDRGRRYTF	TGTGCCAGCAGCGCGTCCGACCCCCCTATTGACAGGGGGCGCCGCTACACCTTC
TRBD2	TRBV15	once	TRBJ2-3	CAIRLAGSTDTQYF	TGTGCCATTCGACTAGCGGGATCCACAGATACGCAGTATTTT
NA	TRBV9	NA	TRBJ2-4	CASSVGDLLGSSIQYF	TGTGCCAGCAGCGTAGGAGACCTACTAGGGTCGAGCATTCAGTACTTC
NA	TRBV20-1	few	TRBJ2-7	CSAGGGGSTVYEQYF	TGCAGTGCAGGGGGAGGGGGATCGACAGTCTACGAGCAGTACTTC
NA	TRBV29-1	few	TRBJ2-7	CSARRGGVDEQYF	TGCAGCGCTCGGAGAGGGGGTGTAGATGAGCAGTACTTC
NA	TRBV18	many	TRBJ2-7	CASSPGLQTYEQYF	TGTGCCAGCTCACCAGGCTTGCAGACCTACGAGCAGTACTTC
NA	TRBV5-1	many	TRBJ2-7	CASSFSQGAIYEQYF	TGCGCCAGCAGCTTTAGCCAGGGAGCTATCTACGAGCAGTACTTC
NA	TRBV7-2	few	TRBJ1-5	CASSLQSGQPQHF	TGTGCCAGCAGCTTACAGAGCGGTCAGCCCCAGCATTTT
NA	TRBV11-1	few	TRBJ2-1	CASSLWGGVSDEQFF	TGTGCCAGCAGCTTATGGGGCGGGGTCTCGGATGAGCAGTTCTTC
NA	TRBV20-1	NA	TRBJ2-7	CSASHYEQYF	TGCAGTGCTTCCCACTACGAGCAGTACTTC
NA	TRBV12-3/TRBV12-4	many	TRBJ2-7	CASSLGERISYEQYF	TGTGCCAGCAGTTTAGGTGAGAGGATCTCCTACGAGCAGTACTTC
TRBD2	TRBV29-1	NA	TRBJ2-7	CSVEGLAGDDEQYF	TGCAGCGTCGAGGGGTTAGCGGGAGATGACGAGCAGTACTTC